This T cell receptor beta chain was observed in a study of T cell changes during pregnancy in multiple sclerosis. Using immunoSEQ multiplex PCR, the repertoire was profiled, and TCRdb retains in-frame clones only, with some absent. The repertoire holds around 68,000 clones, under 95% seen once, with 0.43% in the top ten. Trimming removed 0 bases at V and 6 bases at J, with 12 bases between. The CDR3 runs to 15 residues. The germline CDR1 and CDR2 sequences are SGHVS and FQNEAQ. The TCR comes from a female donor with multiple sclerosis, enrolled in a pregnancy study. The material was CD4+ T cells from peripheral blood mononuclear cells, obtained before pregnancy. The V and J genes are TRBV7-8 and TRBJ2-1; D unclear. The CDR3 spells CASSLARVQRNEQFF. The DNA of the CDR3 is TGTGCCAGCAGCTTAGCCCGAGTCCAGCGCAATGAGCAGTTCTTC.